This TCR beta chain was profiled in a study of beta chain features in type 1 diabetes. Reverse transcribing all isolated RNA meant expressed TCRB transcripts were sequenced. Generated by immunoSEQ multiplex PCR, the TCRdb table keeps only in-frame clones and is missing some. The sample comprises about 900,000 clones, under 20% of which are singletons, and 0.023% rests with the top ten. The specimen sequenced was naive CD4+ T cells from blood. The clonotype originates from a woman aged 18 to 35 in good health.

Written as DNA, the CDR3 is TGTGCCAGCAGTGAAATAGGGCGTGAGACCCAGTACTTC. Translation gives CASSEIGRETQYF. This rearrangement joins TRBV6-5 to TRBJ2-5, with unresolved D. V was pared by 5 bases and J by 5 bases, with 12 bases between. The length of the CDR3 is 13 residues. Germline lookup yields CDR1 MNHEY and CDR2 SVGAGI.